This record concerns one TCR beta chain sequence. Its antigen specificity is not known. Per-base quality was not reported, and no clone a single base away is much larger than it. V loses 8 bases at its end and J loses 5 bases; junction bases beyond the gene matches: 11. Taken from the germline V gene, the CDR1 and CDR2 loops are MRHNA and SNTAGT. The CDR3, cysteine through phenylalanine, is 14 amino acids long. Only CDR3 DNA remains: 42 bases, in frame from the first base. The immunoSEQ Assay was the method used to sequence TCRbeta CDR3 regions. After extraction, genomic DNA underwent amplification by bias-controlled multiplex PCR, followed by high-throughput sequencing. In the paper's pipeline: To quantify the absolute abundance of every unique TCRbeta CDR3 region, sequences were collapsed and filtered. T cell fraction was estimated by normalization of TCRbeta template counts to usable DNA, with usable DNA being measured through amplification of reference genes present in all nucleated cells. Repertoire TCRs were annotated as SARS-CoV-2-specific when V gene, CDR3 amino acid sequence and J gene were exactly matched to a known reactive TCR set. The reference SARS-CoV-2 TCR set was obtained from MIRA and was filtered for enrichment in COVID-19-positive ImmuneCODE repertoires, whereby public or cross-reactive TCRs were removed. Based on the MIRA antigens, annotated TCRs were further analysed at the level of specific ORF or position within ORF. Breadth was defined as the number of annotated unique rearrangements divided by the total number of unique productive rearrangements, and depth was defined as the summed frequency of the annotated unique rearrangements. Two-sided Wilcoxon rank-sum tests were used to compare TCR breadth between groups. This immuneACCESS table, as held by TCRdb, lists in-frame sequences with V and J called but not all clones. Of the missing ones, under half trace to an unresolved V gene in checked studies; the others have no known cause. That table is the source of V, J and clone size, and D and trimming were worked out from the DNA. The sample data list roughly 410,000 clones, and about 80% of these were observed just once. The ten largest clones take up roughly 7.4% of the sample.

Explained via the paper, the treatment or condition label denotes: about 20 received Ad26.COV2.S at low or high dose, single or two shots; several received placebo; per-sample allocation not given. Repertoires of vaccine and placebo recipients were sequenced from samples collected on day 63 after the first injection. In Cohort 1b, 25 adults aged 18-55 years were enrolled at a single site in Boston, USA, between 29 July and 7 August 2020. Ad26.COV2.S was a replication-incompetent adenovirus type 26 vector that expressed a prefusion-stabilized SARS-CoV-2 spike protein derived from the original Wuhan strain. The data originate from a study of Ad26.COV2.S vaccination and SARS-CoV-2 variants (dated by TCRdb to the early 2020s). The study in broad terms: Vaccine-arm donors came from COV1001, a multicentre, randomized, double-blind, placebo-controlled phase I-IIa trial of Ad26.COV2.S in healthy adults. Ad26.COV2.S was administered intramuscularly at a dose of 5x10^10 or 1x10^11 viral particles, either as one shot or as two shots given 56 days apart. TCRbeta repertoire sequencing served as the tool for gauging how specific and how broad the SARS-CoV-2-reactive T cell receptors were following Ad26.COV2.S vaccination. A total of roughly 30 samples were included in the TCR-sequenced set, comprising 19 Ad26.COV2.S vaccine recipients, 5 placebo recipients and 8 SARS-CoV-2 convalescent individuals. Participants in the trial were split at random into five groups of five each, receiving low-dose or high-dose Ad26.COV2.S once or twice, or else placebo on both occasions. Investigators did not know the trial group allocation while performing experiments and assessing outcomes. What the authors observed across the whole study: Higher spike-specific TCR breadth was observed in Ad26.COV2.S recipients than in placebo recipients (P = 0.0014). Comparable non-spike TCR breadth was observed between vaccine and placebo recipients, consistent with only spike being contained in the vaccine. After vaccination, substantial breadth of spike-specific CD8+ and CD4+ T cell responses was reported. The authors noted that total T cell responses may have been underestimated by the TCR breadth and depth analyses. Comparing responses between vaccine doses or regimens was not something the study was powered to do.

This material consisted of peripheral blood, taken in a trial of Ad26.COV2.S vaccine versus placebo. This clonotype was sampled from a person between 18 and 60 years old who received the Ad26.COV2.S COVID-19 vaccine or a placebo. The chain joins TRBV6-4 to TRBJ1-1, with 7 bases matching TRBD1. CDR3 loop: CASFVPGGVTEAFF. The DNA is TGTGCCAGCTTTGTCCCAGGGGGTGTGACTGAAGCTTTCTTT.